This TCR beta chain was obtained from a study of blood T cell repertoires in COVID-19. At the level of the study: Spain, Italy and the United States supplied samples that represented acute and convalescent COVID-19. T cells, B-cell-depleted T cells, or PBMCs provided the cDNA or gDNA that served as material.

Germline CDR1 reads MNHEY; CDR2 reads SVGEGT. V lost 6 bases to trimming and J lost 2 bases; unmatched junction nucleotides: 10. CDR3 length: 16 residues. As handled by the study authors: Using reference gene primer amplification, nucleated cell counts were estimated. Profiling relied on immunoSEQ multiplex PCR, and the TCRdb table lists in-frame clones only, not all of them. Clone size and V and J calls were adopted from that table, with D and trimming inferred from the DNA. The sample has roughly 180,000 clones, roughly 81% seen once. The source is a man in his forties or fifties who had recovered from COVID-19. The sequencing sample was made of peripheral blood. The genes are TRBV6-2 or TRBV6-3 and TRBJ2-3; 8 bases are a match to TRBD2. The CDR3 coding sequence is TGTGCCAGCAGCTTCCATACTAGCGGACTCACAGATACGCAGTATTTT. This translates into CASSFHTSGLTDTQYF.